This T cell receptor (beta chain) appears in the sequencing data of a study of control samples from healthy donors and cancer patients. Sequenced by immunoSEQ multiplex PCR; TCRdb stores in-frame clones only, minus some. The repertoire consists of 150,000 or so clones, with roughly 89% occurring once and the leading ten covering about 5.5%. This CDR3 is 16 amino acids long. Germline-derived CDR1 and CDR2 are DFQATT and SNEGSKA (reference sequence). Of note for this clone: The junction departs from germline at one end; a sequencing error may be responsible.

The chain couples TRBV20-1 to TRBJ2-1; 9 nucleotides match TRBD1. The origin of this receptor is a man aged 18 to 29 in good health. Sequencing used blood. CDR3 sequence: CSASPPRRDRARIWLF. The CDR3 DNA is TGCAGTGCTAGTCCCCCCCGTCGGGACAGGGCTCGTATCTGGCTCTTC.